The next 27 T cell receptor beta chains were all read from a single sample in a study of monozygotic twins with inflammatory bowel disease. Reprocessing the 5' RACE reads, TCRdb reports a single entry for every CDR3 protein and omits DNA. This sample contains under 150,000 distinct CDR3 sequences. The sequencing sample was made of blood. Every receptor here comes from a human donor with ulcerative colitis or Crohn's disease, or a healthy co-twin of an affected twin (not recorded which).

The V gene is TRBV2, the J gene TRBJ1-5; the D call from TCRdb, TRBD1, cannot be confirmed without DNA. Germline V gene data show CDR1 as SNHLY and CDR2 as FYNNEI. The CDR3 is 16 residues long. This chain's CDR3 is CASSGRDRGRDQPQHF.

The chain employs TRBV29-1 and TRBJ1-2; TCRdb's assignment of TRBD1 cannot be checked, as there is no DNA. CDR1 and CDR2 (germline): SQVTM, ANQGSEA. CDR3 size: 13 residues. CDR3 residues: CSDSGTGFFGYTF.

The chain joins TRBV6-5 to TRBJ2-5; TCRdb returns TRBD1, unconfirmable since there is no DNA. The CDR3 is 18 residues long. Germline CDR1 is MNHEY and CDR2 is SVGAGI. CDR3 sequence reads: CASSYFSPGQGVSKTQYF.

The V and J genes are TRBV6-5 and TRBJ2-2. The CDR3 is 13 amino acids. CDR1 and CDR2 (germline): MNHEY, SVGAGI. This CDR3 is CASQSFGTGELFF.

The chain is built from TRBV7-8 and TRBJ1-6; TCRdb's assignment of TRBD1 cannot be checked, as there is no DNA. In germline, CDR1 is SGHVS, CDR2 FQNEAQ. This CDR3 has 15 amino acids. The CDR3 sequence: CASSLRTGLNSPLHF.

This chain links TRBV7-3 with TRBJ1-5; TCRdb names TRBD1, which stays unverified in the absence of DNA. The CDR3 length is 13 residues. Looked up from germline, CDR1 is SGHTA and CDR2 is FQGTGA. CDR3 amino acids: CASSINRDRPQHF.

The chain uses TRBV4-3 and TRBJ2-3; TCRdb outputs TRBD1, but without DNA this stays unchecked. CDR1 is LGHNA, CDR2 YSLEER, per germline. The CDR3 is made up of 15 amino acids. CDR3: CASSLQGARSDTQYF.

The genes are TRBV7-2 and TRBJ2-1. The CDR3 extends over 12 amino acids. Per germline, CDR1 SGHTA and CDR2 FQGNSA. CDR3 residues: CASSSGRGEQFF.

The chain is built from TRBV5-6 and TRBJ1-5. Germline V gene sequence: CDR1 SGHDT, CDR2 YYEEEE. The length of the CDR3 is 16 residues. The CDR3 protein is CASSLGTLPSNQPQHF.

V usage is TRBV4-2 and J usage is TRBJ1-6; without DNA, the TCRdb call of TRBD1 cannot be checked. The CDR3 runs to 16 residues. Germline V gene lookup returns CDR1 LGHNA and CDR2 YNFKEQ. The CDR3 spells CASSQEHGTGVSPLHF.

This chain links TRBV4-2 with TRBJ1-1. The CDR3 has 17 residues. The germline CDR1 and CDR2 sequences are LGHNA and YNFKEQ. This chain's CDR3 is CASSQDATPRKNTEAFF.

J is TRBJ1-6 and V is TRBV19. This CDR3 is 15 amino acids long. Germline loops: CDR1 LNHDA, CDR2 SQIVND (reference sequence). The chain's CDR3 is CASSGGRSYNSPLHF.

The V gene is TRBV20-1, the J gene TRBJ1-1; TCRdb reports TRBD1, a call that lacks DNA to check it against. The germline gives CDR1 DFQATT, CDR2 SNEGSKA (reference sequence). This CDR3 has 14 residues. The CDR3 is CSARGPKGDTEAFF.

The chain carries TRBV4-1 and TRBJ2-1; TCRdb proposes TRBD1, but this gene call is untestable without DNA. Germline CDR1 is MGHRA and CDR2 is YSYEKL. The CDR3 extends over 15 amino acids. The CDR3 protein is CASSQGVGQGFEQFF.

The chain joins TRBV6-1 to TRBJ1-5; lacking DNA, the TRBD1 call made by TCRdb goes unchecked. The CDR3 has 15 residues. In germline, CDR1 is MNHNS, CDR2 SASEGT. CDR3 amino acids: CASRLSDSYLTTQHF.

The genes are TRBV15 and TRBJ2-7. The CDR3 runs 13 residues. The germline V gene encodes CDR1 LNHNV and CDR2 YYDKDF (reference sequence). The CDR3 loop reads CATSPVAFYEQYF.

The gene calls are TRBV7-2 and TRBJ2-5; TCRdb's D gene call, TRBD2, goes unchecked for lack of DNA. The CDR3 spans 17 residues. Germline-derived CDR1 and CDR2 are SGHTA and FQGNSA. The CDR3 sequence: CASSLAKASGEQETQYF.

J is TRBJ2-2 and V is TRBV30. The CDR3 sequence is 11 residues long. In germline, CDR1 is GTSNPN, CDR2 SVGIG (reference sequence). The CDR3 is CAWSWEGELFF. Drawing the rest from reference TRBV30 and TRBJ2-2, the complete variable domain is SQTIHQWPATLVQPVGSPLSLECTVEGTSNPNLYWYRQAAGRGLQLLFYSVGIGQISSEVPQNLSASRPQDRQFILSSKKLLLSDSGFYLCAWSWEGELFFGEGSRLTVL.

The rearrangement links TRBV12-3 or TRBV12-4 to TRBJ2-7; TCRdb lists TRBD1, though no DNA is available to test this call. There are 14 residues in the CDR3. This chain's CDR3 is CASSKGQGANEQYF.

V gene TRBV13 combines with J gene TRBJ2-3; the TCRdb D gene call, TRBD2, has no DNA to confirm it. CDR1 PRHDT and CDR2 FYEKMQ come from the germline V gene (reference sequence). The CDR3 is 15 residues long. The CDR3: CASSHGTTLPDTQYF.

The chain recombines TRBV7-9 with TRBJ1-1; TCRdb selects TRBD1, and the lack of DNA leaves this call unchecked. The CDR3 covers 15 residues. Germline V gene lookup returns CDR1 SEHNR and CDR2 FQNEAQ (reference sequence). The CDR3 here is CASSRRQGDNTEAFF.

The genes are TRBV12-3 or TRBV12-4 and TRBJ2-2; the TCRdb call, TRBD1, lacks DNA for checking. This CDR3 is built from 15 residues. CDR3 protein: CASSSAGGRTGELFF.

The CDR3 is CASSEDTSNQPQHF. The chain carries TRBV5-1 and TRBJ1-5; TCRdb indicates TRBD1, and absent DNA this call remains unverified. This CDR3 is 14 amino acids long. Germline V CDR1 and CDR2: SGHRS, YFSETQ.

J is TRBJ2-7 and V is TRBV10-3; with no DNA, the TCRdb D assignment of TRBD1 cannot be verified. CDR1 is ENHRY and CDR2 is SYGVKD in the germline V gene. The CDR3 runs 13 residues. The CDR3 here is CAISVDRGHEQYF.

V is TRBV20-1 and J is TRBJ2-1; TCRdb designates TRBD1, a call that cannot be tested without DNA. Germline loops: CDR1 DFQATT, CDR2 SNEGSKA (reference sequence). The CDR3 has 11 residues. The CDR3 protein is CSAMRGGEQFF.

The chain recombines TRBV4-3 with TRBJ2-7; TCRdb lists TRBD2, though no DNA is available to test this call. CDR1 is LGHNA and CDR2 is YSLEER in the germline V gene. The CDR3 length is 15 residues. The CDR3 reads CASSQVATVPYEQYF.

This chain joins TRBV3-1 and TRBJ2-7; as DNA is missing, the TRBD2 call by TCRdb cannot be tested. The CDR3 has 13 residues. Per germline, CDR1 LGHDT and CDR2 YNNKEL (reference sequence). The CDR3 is CASSGATSYEQYF.